The TCR beta chain described here comes from a study of identical twins. TCRdb processed the 5' RACE reads anew with MiXCR; each CDR3 protein has one entry. Seen here are 600,000 to 800,000 distinct CDR3 sequences, around 21% observed once, and the top ten hold about 4.3%. At least ten counts were recorded for this clonotype. These data also featured in a second study, about T cells expressing NK-cell markers. That paper notes: In a handful of donors, these clonotypes also led the CD3+CD56-NKG2C+ fraction.

The sequence was obtained from a woman aged 18-35 years in good health. Sequencing was performed on PBMCs.

CDR3 protein: CASSLHRTSGGNEQFF. CDR3 DNA: TGTGCCAGCAGCCTGCACAGGACTAGCGGGGGGAATGAGCAGTTCTTC. The J gene is TRBJ2-1, the V gene TRBV12-3 or TRBV12-4, with TRBD2 identical over 14 bases. The CDR3 is 16 amino acids. V lost 6 bases, J lost 7 bases, and 8 bases stayed unmatched.